This T cell receptor (beta chain) was observed in a study of PD-L1 blockade in urothelial cancer. Study-level background: Patients began atezolizumab, 1,200 mg intravenously every 3 weeks, at some point between 2012 and 2014. Blood analysis occurred 3 weeks (second dose) and 6 weeks after treatment start. About 90% of the 29 patients were males with bladder-origin urothelial cancer.

As for time point: peripheral blood 6 weeks after treatment start. Patients' cancers were locally advanced or metastatic urothelial carcinomas. The protocol was immunoSEQ multiplex PCR, while the TCRdb copy is restricted to in-frame clones and leaves out a portion. Seen here are about 120,000 clones, around 89% observed once, and the top ten hold 1.5% to 2%. Trimming took off 2 bases at V and 0 bases at J, with 10 bases between the two ends. The CDR3 runs to 16 residues. Germline CDR1 is SGHTA and CDR2 is FQGTGA. The receptor comes from a man aged 55-75 years with urothelial cancer. Material: PBMCs, obtained around atezolizumab (anti-PD-L1) treatment. The gene calls are TRBV7-3 and TRBJ2-2, with a possible D match to TRBD2 (6 bases). The CDR3 reads CASSLGSGANTGELFF. The CDR3 DNA follows: TGTGCCAGCAGCTTAGGTAGCGGCGCGAACACCGGGGAGCTGTTTTTT.